The rows below give T cell receptor beta chains drawn from one sample of a study of CD8+CD57+ T cells in acquired aplastic anemia. Via MiXCR, TCRdb re-called the reads, giving one row per CDR3 protein. The repertoire has fewer than 200,000 distinct CDR3 sequences, just under 45% of them found once; the top ten carry approximately 1.1%. The sequenced sample consisted of sorted CD4+, CD8+, or CD8+CD57+ T cells (not recorded which) from PBMCs. The receptors derive from a human donor in good health. Both conserved end residues are part of each CDR3. The D gene is left open where the match is weak. The size of a clone is reported for some rows only, either as once, few or many, or as a class for expanded clones.

>NA|TRBJ1-1|NA|TRBV7-2
CASSLEINAEAFF
TGTGCCAGCAGCTTAGAGATCAACGCTGAAGCTTTCTTT
>NA|TRBJ1-1|TRBD1|TRBV2
CASSDGQGANTETFF
TGTGCCAGCAGTGACGGACAGGGGGCAAACACTGAAACTTTCTTT
>NA|TRBJ2-3|TRBD1|TRBV20-1
CSARDRGQGGTDTQYF
TGCAGTGCTAGAGATAGAGGACAGGGGGGCACAGATACGCAGTATTTT
>many|TRBJ1-1|NA|TRBV20-1
CSARPPRWENTEAFF
TGCAGTGCTAGACCTCCCAGGTGGGAGAACACTGAAGCTTTCTTT
>many|TRBJ2-5|NA|TRBV11-2
CASSRSGETQYF
TGTGCCAGCAGCCGGTCCGGAGAGACCCAGTACTTC
>once|TRBJ2-3|NA|TRBV24-1
CATSDLPGRASTDTQYF
TGTGCCACCAGTGATTTGCCGGGACGGGCGAGCACAGATACGCAGTATTTT
>many|TRBJ1-1|NA|TRBV7-2
CASSLAAISTEAFF
TGTGCCAGCAGCTTAGCCGCAATCAGCACTGAAGCTTTCTTT
>many|TRBJ1-2|TRBD1|TRBV7-9
CASNRQGGTYGYTF
TGTGCCAGCAACCGACAGGGAGGGACTTATGGCTACACCTTC
>NA|TRBJ2-1|TRBD2|TRBV10-1
CASSELAGEVNEQFF
TGCGCCAGCAGTGAGCTAGCGGGAGAGGTAAATGAGCAGTTCTTC
>few|TRBJ1-4|TRBD1|TRBV6-2/TRBV6-3
CASSYSATGVGTNEKLFF
TGTGCCAGCAGTTACTCAGCGACAGGGGTGGGAACTAATGAAAAACTGTTTTTT
>few|TRBJ2-6|NA|TRBV24-1
CATSDLRTGANVLTF
TGTGCCACCAGTGATTTGAGGACTGGGGCCAACGTCCTGACTTTC
>NA|TRBJ2-1|TRBD1|TRBV24-1
CATSAQQGAYNEQFF
TGTGCCACCAGTGCCCAACAGGGGGCTTACAATGAGCAGTTCTTC
>NA|TRBJ2-7|NA|TRBV2
CASSEFDKSLYEQYF
TGTGCCAGCAGTGAATTTGACAAATCACTCTACGAGCAGTACTTC
>many|TRBJ2-4|TRBD1|TRBV10-2
CASSAYRGGNIQYF
TGCGCCAGCAGTGCCTACAGGGGCGGAAACATTCAGTACTTC
>NA|TRBJ2-3|TRBD2|TRBV7-2
CASSFRLAGGQSDTQYF
TGTGCCAGCAGCTTTAGGCTAGCGGGGGGGCAGTCAGATACGCAGTATTTT
>NA|TRBJ1-3|NA|TRBV5-1
CASRRGNTIYF
TGCGCCAGCCGCAGGGGAAACACCATATATTTT
>NA|TRBJ1-5|NA|TRBV28
CASSLVDSVTHF
TGTGCTAGCAGTTTAGTGGACAGCGTTACTCATTTT
>many|TRBJ1-2|NA|TRBV2
CASREGPGLEYGYTF
TGTGCCAGCAGGGAGGGGCCAGGTCTTGAATATGGCTACACCTTC
>NA|TRBJ1-1|NA|TRBV7-3
CASSLAVAAKNTEAFF
TGTGCCAGCAGCTTAGCGGTGGCGGCCAAGAACACTGAAGCTTTCTTT
>once|TRBJ1-1|NA|TRBV29-1
CSVEGDGERNTEAFF
TGCAGCGTTGAAGGGGACGGGGAACGGAACACTGAAGCTTTCTTT
>many|TRBJ2-1|TRBD2|TRBV12-3/TRBV12-4
CASSLGLAGGHNEQFF
TGTGCCAGCAGTCTTGGACTAGCGGGGGGGCACAATGAGCAGTTCTTC
>many|TRBJ2-7|TRBD2|TRBV20-1
CSEGSGLGEQYF
TGCAGTGAGGGTAGCGGGTTGGGGGAGCAGTACTTC